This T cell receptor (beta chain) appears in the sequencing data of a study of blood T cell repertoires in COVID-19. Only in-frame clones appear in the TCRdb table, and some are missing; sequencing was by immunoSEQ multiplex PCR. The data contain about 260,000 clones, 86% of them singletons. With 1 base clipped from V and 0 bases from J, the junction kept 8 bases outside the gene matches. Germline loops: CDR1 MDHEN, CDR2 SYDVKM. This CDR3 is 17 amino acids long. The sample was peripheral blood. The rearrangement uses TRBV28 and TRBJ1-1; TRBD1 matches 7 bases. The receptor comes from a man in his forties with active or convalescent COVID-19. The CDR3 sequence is CASSLLGTELMNTEAFF. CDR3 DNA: TGTGCCAGCAGTTTATTGGGGACAGAATTGATGAACACTGAAGCTTTCTTT.